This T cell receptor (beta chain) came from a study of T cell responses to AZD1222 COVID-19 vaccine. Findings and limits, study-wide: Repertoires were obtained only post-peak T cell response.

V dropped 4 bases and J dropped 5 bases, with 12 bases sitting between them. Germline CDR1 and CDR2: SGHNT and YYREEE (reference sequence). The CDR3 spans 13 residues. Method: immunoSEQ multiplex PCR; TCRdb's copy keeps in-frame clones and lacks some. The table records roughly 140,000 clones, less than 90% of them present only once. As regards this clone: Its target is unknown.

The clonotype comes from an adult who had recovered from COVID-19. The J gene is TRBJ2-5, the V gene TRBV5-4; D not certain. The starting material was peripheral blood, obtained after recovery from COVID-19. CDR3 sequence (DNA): TGTGCCAGCAGCCCGACGGGTCTGGAGACCCAGTACTTC. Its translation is CASSPTGLETQYF.